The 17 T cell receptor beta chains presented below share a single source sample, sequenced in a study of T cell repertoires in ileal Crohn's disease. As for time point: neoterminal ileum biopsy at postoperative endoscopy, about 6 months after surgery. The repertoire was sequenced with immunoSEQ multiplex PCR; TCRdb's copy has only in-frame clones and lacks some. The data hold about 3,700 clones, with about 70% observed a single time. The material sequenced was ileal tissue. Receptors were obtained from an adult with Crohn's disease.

As DNA, the CDR3 is TGTGCCAGCAGTGAAGCGGCGGGAGGGGCTGGAAACACCATATATTTT. It specifies CASSEAAGGAGNTIYF. The V call is TRBV2, the J call TRBJ1-3; tentatively, D is TRBD1 (5 bases). Between the trimmed V and J ends, which lost 0 bases and 2 bases, there was a span of 11 bases. This CDR3 has 16 amino acids. CDR1 and CDR2 from the germline V gene are SNHLY and FYNNEI.

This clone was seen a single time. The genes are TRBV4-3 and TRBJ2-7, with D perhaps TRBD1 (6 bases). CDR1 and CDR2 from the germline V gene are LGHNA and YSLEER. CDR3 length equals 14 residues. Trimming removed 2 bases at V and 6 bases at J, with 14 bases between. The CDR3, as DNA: TGCGCCAGCAGCCAATCAACAGGGCAGCGCGAGCAGTACTTC. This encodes CASSQSTGQREQYF.

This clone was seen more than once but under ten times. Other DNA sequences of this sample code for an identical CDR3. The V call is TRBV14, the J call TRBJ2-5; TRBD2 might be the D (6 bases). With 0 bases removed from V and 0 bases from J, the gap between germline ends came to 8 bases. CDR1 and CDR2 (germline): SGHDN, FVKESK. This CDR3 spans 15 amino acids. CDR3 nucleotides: TGTGCCAGCAGCCAAGATGGAGGGTACCAAGAGACCCAGTACTTC. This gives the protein CASSQDGGYQETQYF.

CDR3 protein: CASSQDIGGGEQYF. DNA for the CDR3: TGCGCCAGCAGCCAAGATATCGGTGGAGGCGAGCAGTACTTC. This chain uses TRBV4-1 with TRBJ2-7; possible D gene TRBD2, 5 bases. The length of the CDR3 is 14 residues. V was cut by 0 bases and J by 6 bases, with 12 bases left in between. Per the germline V gene, CDR1 is MGHRA and CDR2 is YSYEKL.

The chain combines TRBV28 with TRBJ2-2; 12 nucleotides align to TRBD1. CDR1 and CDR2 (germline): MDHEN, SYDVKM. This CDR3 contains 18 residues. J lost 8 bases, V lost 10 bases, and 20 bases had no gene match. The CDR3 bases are TGTGCCATCCTCCCGGGACAGGGGGCGCGGAGAATATCTGGGGAGCTGTTTTTT. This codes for CAILPGQGARRISGELFF.

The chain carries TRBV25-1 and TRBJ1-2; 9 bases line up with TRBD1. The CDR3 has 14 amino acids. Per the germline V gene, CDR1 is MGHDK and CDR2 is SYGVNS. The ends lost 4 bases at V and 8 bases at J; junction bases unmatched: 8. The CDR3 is CASSGTGVEGGYTF. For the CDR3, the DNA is TGTGCCAGCAGTGGGACAGGGGTAGAAGGGGGCTACACCTTC.

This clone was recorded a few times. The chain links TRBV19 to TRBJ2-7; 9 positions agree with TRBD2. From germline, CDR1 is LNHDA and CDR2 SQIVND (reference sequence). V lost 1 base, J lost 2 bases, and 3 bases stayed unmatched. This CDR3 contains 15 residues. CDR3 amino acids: CASSIAGTSPYEQYF. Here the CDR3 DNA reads TGTGCCAGTAGTATAGCAGGGACTAGCCCCTACGAGCAGTACTTC.

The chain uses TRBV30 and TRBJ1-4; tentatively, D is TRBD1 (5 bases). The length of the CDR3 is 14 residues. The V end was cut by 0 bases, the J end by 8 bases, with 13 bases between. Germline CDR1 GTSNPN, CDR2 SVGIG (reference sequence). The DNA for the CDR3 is TGTGCCTGGAGTGTCAAAGGGGTTTTGGAAAAACTGTTTTTT. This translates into CAWSVKGVLEKLFF.

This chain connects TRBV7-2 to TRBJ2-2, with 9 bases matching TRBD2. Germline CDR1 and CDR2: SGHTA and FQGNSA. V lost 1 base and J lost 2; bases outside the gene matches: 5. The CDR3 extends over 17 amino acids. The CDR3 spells CASSLVRTSDNTGELFF. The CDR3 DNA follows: TGTGCCAGCAGCTTAGTGAGGACTAGCGATAACACCGGGGAGCTGTTTTTT.

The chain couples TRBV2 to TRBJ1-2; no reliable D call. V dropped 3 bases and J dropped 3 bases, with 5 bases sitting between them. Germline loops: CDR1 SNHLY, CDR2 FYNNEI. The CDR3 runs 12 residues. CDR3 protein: CASSDQYYGYTF. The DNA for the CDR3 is TGTGCCAGCAGTGACCAGTACTATGGCTACACCTTC.

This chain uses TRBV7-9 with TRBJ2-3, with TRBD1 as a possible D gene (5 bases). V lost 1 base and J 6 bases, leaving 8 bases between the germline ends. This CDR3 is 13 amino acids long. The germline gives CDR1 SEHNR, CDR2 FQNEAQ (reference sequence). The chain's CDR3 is CASSLGQGDTQYF. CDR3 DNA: TGTGCCAGCAGCTTAGGGCAGGGTGATACGCAGTATTTT. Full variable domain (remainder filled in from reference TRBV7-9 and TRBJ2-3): DTGVSQNPRHKITKRGQNVTFRCDPISEHNRLYWYRQTLGQGPEFLTYFQNEAQLEKSRLLSDRFSAERPKGSFSTLEIQRTEQGDSAMYLCASSLGQGDTQYFGPGTRLTVL.

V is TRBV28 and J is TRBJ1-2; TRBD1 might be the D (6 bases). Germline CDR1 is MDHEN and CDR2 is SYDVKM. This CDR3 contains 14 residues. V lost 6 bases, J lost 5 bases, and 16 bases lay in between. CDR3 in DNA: TGTGCCAGCAGGCTTTCTCTACAGGGTTATGGCTACACCTTC. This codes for CASRLSLQGYGYTF.

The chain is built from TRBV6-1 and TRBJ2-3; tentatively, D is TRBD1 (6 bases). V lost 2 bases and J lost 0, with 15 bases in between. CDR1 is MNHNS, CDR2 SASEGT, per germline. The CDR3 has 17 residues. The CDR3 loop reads CASSERRTVSSTDTQYF. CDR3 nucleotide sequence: TGTGCCAGCAGTGAACGTCGGACAGTTTCTAGCACAGATACGCAGTATTTT.

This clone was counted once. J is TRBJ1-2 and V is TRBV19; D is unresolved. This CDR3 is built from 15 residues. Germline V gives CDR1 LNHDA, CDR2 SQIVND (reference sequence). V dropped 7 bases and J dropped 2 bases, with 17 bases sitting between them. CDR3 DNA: TGTGCCAGTACCCCATCACTCGCTTCCAACTATGGCTACACCTTC. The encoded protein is CASTPSLASNYGYTF.

The CDR3 sequence: CASSISTSGSYEQYF. CDR3 coding DNA: TGTGCCAGTAGTATCTCGACTAGCGGGTCCTACGAGCAGTACTTC. The chain is built from TRBV19 and TRBJ2-7, with 10 nucleotides matching TRBD2. V shed 3 bases, J shed 1 base, and the junction held 3 bases outside the gene matches. This CDR3 comprises 15 residues. Germline V gene sequence: CDR1 LNHDA, CDR2 SQIVND (reference sequence).

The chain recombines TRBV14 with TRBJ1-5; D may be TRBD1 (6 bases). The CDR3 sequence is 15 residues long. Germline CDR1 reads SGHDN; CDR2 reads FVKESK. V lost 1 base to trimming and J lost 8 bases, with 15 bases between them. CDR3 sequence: CASSQGTAASEPQHF. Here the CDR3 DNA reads TGTGCCAGCAGCCAAGGGACAGCCGCCAGTGAGCCCCAGCATTTT.

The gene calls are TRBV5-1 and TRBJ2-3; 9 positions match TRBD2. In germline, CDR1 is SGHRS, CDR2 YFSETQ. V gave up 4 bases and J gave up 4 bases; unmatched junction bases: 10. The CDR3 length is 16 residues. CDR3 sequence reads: CASSPLSLAGSDTQYF. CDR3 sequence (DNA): TGCGCCAGCAGCCCCTTGTCTCTAGCGGGGTCAGATACGCAGTATTTT. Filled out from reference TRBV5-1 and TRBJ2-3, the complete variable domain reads KAGVTQTPRYLIKTRGQQVTLSCSPISGHRSVSWYQQTPGQGLQFLFEYFSETQRNKGNFPGRFSGRQFSNSRSEMNVSTLELGDSALYLCASSPLSLAGSDTQYFGPGTRLTVL.